The T cell receptor (beta chain) under discussion was sequenced for a study of T cells in Graves' hyperthyroidism and ophthalmopathy. Trimming cost V 0 bases and J 6 bases; bases outside gene matches: 2. Germline values: CDR1 SNHLY, CDR2 FYNNEI. The CDR3 runs 14 residues. The table lists this clonotype with a count of one. Amplification targeted TCR beta CDR3 regions from RNA transcripts. In the first-round RT-PCR of the TCR CDR3, the HTBI primer set was used. One entry per CDR3 protein results from TCRdb running MiXCR on the multiplex PCR reads. The repertoire has around 100,000 distinct CDR3 sequences, approximately 48% of them found once; the top ten carry approximately 24%. Patients aged 18 to 65 with hyperthyroidism were newly diagnosed, with duration under 2 months.

The sequence came from a man in his forties with Graves' hyperthyroidism. Sequenced: blood. The rearrangement joins TRBV2 to TRBJ2-1; 7 bases align to TRBD2. The CDR3 here is CASSEAGGPNEQFF. The CDR3 DNA follows: TGTGCCAGCAGTGAAGCGGGAGGGCCCAATGAGCAGTTCTTC.